This T cell receptor beta chain originates from a study of blood T cell repertoires in COVID-19. This clone was observed a single time. Here immunoSEQ multiplex PCR was the method, and the copy in TCRdb shows in-frame clones only, minus some. The table records about 170,000 clones, about nine tenths of them present only once. The V gene's germline CDR1 is KGHDR and CDR2 SFDVKD. The CDR3 length is 15 residues. V dropped 4 bases and J dropped 0 bases, with 9 bases sitting between them. Specimen: peripheral blood. The rearrangement uses TRBV24-1 and TRBJ1-5; D is perhaps TRBD1 (6 bases). This TCR was sampled from a man aged 60-69 years with acute or convalescent COVID-19. The CDR3 DNA reads TGTGCCACCAGTGAGCCGACAGGTAGCAATCAGCCCCAGCATTTT. Its translation: CATSEPTGSNQPQHF.